The T cell receptor beta chain described here comes from a study of blood T cell repertoires in COVID-19. Overall study context: The study drew acute and convalescent COVID-19 samples from the United States, Italy and Spain.

The J segment lost 3 bases and the V segment lost 7 bases, leaving 10 bases of the junction unmatched. This CDR3 spans 15 amino acids. Germline-derived CDR1 and CDR2 are MGHRA and YSYEKL. Here immunoSEQ multiplex PCR was the method, and the copy in TCRdb shows in-frame clones only, minus some. The profile shows fewer than 450,000 clones, around nine tenths of them singletons. Everyone who took part was roughly 18 to 95 years old, and they came from roughly 25 US areas. What the recovered Cohort 3 donors had was two negative PCRs, clearance, or symptom resolution. This chain links TRBV4-1 with TRBJ1-2, with 8 positions matching TRBD1. What was sequenced was PBMCs or T cells enriched from blood (not recorded which). The sequence came from a woman in her late teens or twenties who had recovered from COVID-19. In DNA, the CDR3 is TGCGCCAGCACCCTAACAGGGGGAGATGACTATGGCTACACCTTC. It is translated as CASTLTGGDDYGYTF.